These 8 T cell receptor beta chains were all obtained from the same sample, sequenced in a study of shared clonotypes between healthy human individuals. The method was immunoSEQ multiplex PCR; TCRdb's version includes in-frame clones alone and lacks a portion of them. Among about 79,000 clones listed, 62% were seen once. Input material: memory CD8+ T cells sorted from blood. As for subset: CD45RO+ cells pooled with CCR7-negative TemRA cells. These TCRs come from a man in his thirties or forties in good health.

The chain uses TRBV6-5 and TRBJ1-1, with 10 bases aligning to TRBD1. The CDR3 length is 13 residues. The germline CDR1 and CDR2 sequences are MNHEY and SVGAGI. V shed 6 bases and J 4 bases; nucleotides not matched to a gene: 2. The CDR3, as DNA: TGTGCCAGCAGCTGGACAGGGGGCACTGAAGCTTTCTTT. It yields the protein CASSWTGGTEAFF.

DNA of the CDR3: TGTGCCAGCAGTGAAATCGGGACGACAAACTACGAGCAGTACTTC. Encoded protein: CASSEIGTTNYEQYF. This rearrangement joins TRBV2 to TRBJ2-7, with D perhaps matching TRBD1 or TRBD2 (5 bases each). The germline V gene has CDR1 SNHLY and CDR2 FYNNEI. Trimming removed 2 bases at V and 3 bases at J, with 14 bases between. The CDR3 covers 15 residues.

The rearrangement links TRBV28 to TRBJ2-7; the D is unclear. The CDR3 has 12 residues. Trimming removed 7 bases from V and 3 bases from J, with 10 bases in between. Germline V CDR1 and CDR2: MDHEN, SYDVKM. As DNA, the CDR3 is TGTGCCAGCACCGTGGGGTACTACGAGCAGTACTTC. Protein sequence: CASTVGYYEQYF.

The rearrangement joins TRBV9 to TRBJ1-1; D might be TRBD1 (6 bases). Germline V lookup: CDR1 SGDLS, CDR2 YYNGEE. The V and J ends lost 0 bases and 0 bases respectively, with 12 bases between them. This CDR3 has 16 residues. The CDR3 bases are TGTGCCAGCAGCGTAGAGGGGGGGCTTATGAACACTGAAGCTTTCTTT. This codes for CASSVEGGLMNTEAFF.

This clone turned up a few times. The CDR3 coding sequence is TGTGCCAGCAGTTTCGGACAGGGCAATCAGCCCCAGCATTTT. This sequence encodes CASSFGQGNQPQHF. The chain uses TRBV27 and TRBJ1-5; 7 nucleotides agree with TRBD1. CDR1 is MNHEY, CDR2 SMNVEV, per germline (reference sequence). This CDR3 region has 14 residues. Trimming took 3 bases from V and 2 from J; bases not matched to a gene: 1.

Details on this clone: This sample includes further DNA sequences coding for the same CDR3. The gene calls are TRBV6-4 and TRBJ2-3; D remains unclear. V was trimmed by 0 bases and J by 2 bases, leaving 9 bases between them. The CDR3 consists of 15 residues. CDR1 and CDR2 (germline): MRHNA, SNTAGT. This chain's CDR3 is CASSDSAGSTDTQYF. The CDR3, as DNA: TGTGCCAGCAGTGACTCGGCAGGATCCACAGATACGCAGTATTTT.

This clone was seen repeatedly, ten times or more. The CDR3 sequence: CSVGTSGLKQFF. CDR3 DNA sequence: TGCAGCGTTGGGACTAGCGGGTTAAAGCAGTTCTTC. V and J are TRBV29-1 and TRBJ2-1; 11 bases match TRBD2. Germline trimming cut 4 bases from V and 11 bases from J; bases unmatched to any gene: 4. Germline CDR1 SQVTM, CDR2 ANQGSEA. This CDR3 is built from 12 residues.

About this clone: The same CDR3 also results from other DNA sequences found in this sample. The CDR3 sequence: CASSLYNSYEQYF. In nucleotides, the CDR3 is TGTGCCAGCAGCTTATACAACTCCTACGAGCAGTACTTC. The chain is built from TRBV5-6 and TRBJ2-7; D gene ambiguous. Germline-derived CDR1 and CDR2 are SGHDT and YYEEEE. The V end lost 2 bases, the J end lost 0 bases, and 6 bases lay between the germline ends. The CDR3 is 13 residues long. Complete variable domain (other parts from reference TRBV5-6 and TRBJ2-7): DAGVTQSPTHLIKTRGQQVTLRCSPKSGHDTVSWYQQALGQGPQFIFQYYEEEERQRGNFPDRFSGHQFPNYSSELNVNALLLGDSALYLCASSLYNSYEQYFGPGTRLTVT.